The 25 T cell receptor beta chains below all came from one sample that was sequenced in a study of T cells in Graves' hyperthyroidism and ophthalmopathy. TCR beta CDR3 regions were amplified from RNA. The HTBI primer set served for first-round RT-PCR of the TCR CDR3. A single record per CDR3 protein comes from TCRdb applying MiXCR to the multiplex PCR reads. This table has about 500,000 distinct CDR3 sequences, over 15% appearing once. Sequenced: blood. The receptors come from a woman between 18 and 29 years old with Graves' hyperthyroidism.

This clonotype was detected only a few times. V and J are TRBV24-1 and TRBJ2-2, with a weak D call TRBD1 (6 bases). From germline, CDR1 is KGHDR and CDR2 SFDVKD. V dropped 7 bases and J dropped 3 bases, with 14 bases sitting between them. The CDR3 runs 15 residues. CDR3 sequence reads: CATSEARTDTGELFF. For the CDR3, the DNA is TGTGCCACCAGCGAAGCTAGGACAGACACCGGGGAGCTGTTTTTT.

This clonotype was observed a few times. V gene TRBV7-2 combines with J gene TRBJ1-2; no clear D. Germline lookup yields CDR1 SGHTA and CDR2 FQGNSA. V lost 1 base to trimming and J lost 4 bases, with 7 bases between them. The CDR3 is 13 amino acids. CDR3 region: CASSLDRRYGYTF. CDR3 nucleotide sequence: TGTGCCAGCAGCTTAGACAGACGCTATGGCTACACCTTC.

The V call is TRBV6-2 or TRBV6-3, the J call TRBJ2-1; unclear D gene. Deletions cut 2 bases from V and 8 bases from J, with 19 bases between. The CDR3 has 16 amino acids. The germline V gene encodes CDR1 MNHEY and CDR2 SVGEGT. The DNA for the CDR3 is TGTGCCAGCAGTTACCCCCCTAACTCTCTTTCGGATGAGCAGTTCTTC. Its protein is CASSYPPNSLSDEQFF.

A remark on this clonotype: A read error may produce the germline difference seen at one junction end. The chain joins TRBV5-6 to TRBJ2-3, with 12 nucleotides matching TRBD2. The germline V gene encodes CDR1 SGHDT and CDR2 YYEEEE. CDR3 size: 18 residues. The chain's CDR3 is CTSSYGTSGQVGTDTQYF. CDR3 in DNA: TGTACCAGCAGCTACGGGACTAGCGGGCAGGTTGGCACAGATACGCAGTATTTT. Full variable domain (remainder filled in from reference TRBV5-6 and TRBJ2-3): DAGVTQSPTHLIKTRGQQVTLRCSPKSGHDTVSWYQQALGQGPQFIFQYYEEEERQRGNFPDRFSGHQFPNYSSELNVNALLLGDSALYLCTSSYGTSGQVGTDTQYFGPGTRLTVL.

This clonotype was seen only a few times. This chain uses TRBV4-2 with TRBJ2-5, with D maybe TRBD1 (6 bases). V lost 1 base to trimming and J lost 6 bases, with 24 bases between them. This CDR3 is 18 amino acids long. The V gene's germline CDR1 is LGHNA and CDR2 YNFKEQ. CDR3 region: CASSQGSTQIQGAQTQYF. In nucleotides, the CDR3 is TGTGCCAGCAGCCAAGGCTCCACACAAATACAGGGCGCGCAGACCCAGTACTTC.

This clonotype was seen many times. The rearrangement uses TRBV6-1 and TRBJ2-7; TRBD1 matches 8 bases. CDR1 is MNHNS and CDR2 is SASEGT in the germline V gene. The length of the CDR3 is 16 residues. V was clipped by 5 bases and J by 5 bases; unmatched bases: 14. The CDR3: CASSRPRDRPDHEQYF. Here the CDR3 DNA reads TGTGCCAGCAGTAGACCAAGGGACAGGCCGGACCACGAGCAGTACTTC.

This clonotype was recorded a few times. The CDR3 sequence: CATSDRTSRTDTQYF. The CDR3 nucleotides read TGTGCCACCAGTGACAGGACTAGCCGCACAGATACGCAGTATTTT. The V call is TRBV24-1, the J call TRBJ2-3; 8 nucleotides agree with TRBD2. After removal of 4 bases from V and 1 base from J, the junction contained 3 bases not matched to a gene. CDR1 and CDR2 from the germline V gene are KGHDR and SFDVKD. This CDR3 has 15 amino acids.

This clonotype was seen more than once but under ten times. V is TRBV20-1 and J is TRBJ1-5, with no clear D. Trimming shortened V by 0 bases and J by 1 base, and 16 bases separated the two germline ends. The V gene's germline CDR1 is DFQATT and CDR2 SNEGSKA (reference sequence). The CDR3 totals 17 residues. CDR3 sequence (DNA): TGCAGTGCTAGAGATCCGAAAGGCTCCCTCAGCAATCAGCCCCAGCATTTT. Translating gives CSARDPKGSLSNQPQHF.

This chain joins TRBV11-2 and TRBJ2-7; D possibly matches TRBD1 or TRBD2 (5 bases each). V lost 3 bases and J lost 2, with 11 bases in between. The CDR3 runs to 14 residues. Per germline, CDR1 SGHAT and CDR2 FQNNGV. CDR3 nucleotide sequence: TGTGCCAGCAGCTTGGGGGACCGCCCCTACGAGCAGTACTTC. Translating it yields CASSLGDRPYEQYF.

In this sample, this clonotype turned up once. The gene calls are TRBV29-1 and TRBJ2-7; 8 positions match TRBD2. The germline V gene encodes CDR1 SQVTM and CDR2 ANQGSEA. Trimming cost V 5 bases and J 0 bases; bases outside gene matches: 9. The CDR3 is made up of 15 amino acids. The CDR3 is CSVSPLAGPSYEQYF. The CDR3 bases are TGCAGCGTTTCCCCTCTAGCGGGCCCCTCCTACGAGCAGTACTTC.

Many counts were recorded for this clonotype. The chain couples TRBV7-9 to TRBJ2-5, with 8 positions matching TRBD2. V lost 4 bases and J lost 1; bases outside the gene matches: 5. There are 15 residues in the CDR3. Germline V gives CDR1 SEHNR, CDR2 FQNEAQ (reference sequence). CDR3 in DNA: TGTGCCAGCAGCTCGGGGGGGTATTTCCAAGAGACCCAGTACTTC. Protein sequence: CASSSGGYFQETQYF.

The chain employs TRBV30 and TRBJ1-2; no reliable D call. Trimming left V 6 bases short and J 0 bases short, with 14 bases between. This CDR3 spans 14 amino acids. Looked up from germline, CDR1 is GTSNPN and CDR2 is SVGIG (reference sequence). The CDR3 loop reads CACPNQLANYGYTF. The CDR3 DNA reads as TGTGCCTGCCCTAACCAGCTAGCTAACTATGGCTACACCTTC.

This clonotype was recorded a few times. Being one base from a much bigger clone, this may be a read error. The CDR3 nucleotides are TGTGCCAGCAGCTTGGAGGGCAGGGGAGAGACCCAGTTCTTC. This sequence encodes CASSLEGRGETQFF. This rearrangement joins TRBV11-2 to TRBJ2-5, with D perhaps given as TRBD1 or TRBD2 (6 bases each). TRBJ2-1 explains the end of the DNA better; the J call may be wrong. CDR1 is SGHAT, CDR2 FQNNGV, per germline. This CDR3 region has 14 residues.

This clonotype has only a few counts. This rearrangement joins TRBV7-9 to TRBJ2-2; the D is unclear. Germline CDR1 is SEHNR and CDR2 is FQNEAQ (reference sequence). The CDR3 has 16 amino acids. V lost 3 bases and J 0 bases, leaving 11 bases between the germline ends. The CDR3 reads CASSLAHRSNTGELFF. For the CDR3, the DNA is TGTGCCAGCAGCTTGGCCCATCGATCGAACACCGGGGAGCTGTTTTTT.

The CDR3 nucleotides are TGCGCCAGCAGCCCGCGGACGGGAGGTTCCTATGGCTACACCTTC. Encoded protein: CASSPRTGGSYGYTF. The V gene is TRBV5-1, the J gene TRBJ1-2; D not resolved. V was trimmed by 4 bases and J by 4 bases, leaving 17 bases between them. The CDR3 is 15 amino acids. CDR1 SGHRS and CDR2 YFSETQ come from the germline V gene. Complete variable domain (other parts from reference TRBV5-1 and TRBJ1-2): KAGVTQTPRYLIKTRGQQVTLSCSPISGHRSVSWYQQTPGQGLQFLFEYFSETQRNKGNFPGRFSGRQFSNSRSEMNVSTLELGDSALYLCASSPRTGGSYGYTFGSGTRLTVV.

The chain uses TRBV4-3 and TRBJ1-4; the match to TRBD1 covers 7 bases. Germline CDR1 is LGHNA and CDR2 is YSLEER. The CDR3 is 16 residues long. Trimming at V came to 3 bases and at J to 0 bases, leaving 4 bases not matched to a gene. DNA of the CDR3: TGCGCCAGCAGCCACCGACAGGGCCCAACTAATGAAAAACTGTTTTTT. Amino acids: CASSHRQGPTNEKLFF.

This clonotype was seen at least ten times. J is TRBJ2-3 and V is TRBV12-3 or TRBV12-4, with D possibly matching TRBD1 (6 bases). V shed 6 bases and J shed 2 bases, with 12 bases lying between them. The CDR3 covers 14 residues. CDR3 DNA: TGTGCCAGCAGCCTCAGGGGTATCACAGATACGCAGTATTTT. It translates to CASSLRGITDTQYF.

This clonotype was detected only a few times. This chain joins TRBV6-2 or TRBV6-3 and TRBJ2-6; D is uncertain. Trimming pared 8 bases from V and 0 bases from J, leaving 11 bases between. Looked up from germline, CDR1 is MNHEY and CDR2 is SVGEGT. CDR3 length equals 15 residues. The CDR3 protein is CASSSRSSGANVLTF. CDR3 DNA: TGTGCCAGCTCCTCCAGGTCCTCTGGGGCCAACGTCCTGACTTTC.

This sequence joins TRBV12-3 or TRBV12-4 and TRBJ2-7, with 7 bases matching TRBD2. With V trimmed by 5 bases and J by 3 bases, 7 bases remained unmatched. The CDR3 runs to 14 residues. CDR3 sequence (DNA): TGTGCCAGCAGTCGCGGGGGTTCCCTCTACGAGCAGTACTTC. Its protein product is CASSRGGSLYEQYF.

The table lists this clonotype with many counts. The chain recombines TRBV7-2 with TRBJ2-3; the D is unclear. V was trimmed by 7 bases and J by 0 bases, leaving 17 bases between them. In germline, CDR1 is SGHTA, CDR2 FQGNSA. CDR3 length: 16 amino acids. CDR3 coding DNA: TGTGCCAGCACTCCAAGCCGAGTTTCTAGCACAGATACGCAGTATTTT. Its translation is CASTPSRVSSTDTQYF.

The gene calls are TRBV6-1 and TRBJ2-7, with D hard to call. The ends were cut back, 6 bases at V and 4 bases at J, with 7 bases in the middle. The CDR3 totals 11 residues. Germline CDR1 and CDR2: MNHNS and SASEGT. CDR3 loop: CASSNLYEQYF. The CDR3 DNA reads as TGTGCCAGCAGCAATTTATACGAGCAGTACTTC.

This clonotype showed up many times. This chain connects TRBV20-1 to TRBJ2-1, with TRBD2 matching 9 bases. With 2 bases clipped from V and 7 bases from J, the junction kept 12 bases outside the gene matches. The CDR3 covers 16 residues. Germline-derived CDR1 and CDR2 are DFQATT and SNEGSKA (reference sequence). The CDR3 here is CSARTEVRSGGNEQFF. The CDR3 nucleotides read TGCAGTGCTAGAACGGAGGTTAGAAGCGGGGGGAATGAGCAGTTCTTC.

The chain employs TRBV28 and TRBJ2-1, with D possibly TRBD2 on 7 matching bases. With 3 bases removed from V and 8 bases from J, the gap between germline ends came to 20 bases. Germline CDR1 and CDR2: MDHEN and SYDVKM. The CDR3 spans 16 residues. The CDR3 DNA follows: TGTGCCAGCAGTTTGGGGGCTAGCGGAGGAGTCGATGAGCAGTTCTTC. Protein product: CASSLGASGGVDEQFF.

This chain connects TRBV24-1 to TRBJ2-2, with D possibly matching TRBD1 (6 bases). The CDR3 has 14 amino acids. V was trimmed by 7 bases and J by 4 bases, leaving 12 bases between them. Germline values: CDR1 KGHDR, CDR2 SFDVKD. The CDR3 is CATRGGSVTGELFF. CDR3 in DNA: TGTGCCACCAGAGGGGGTTCGGTCACCGGGGAGCTGTTTTTT.

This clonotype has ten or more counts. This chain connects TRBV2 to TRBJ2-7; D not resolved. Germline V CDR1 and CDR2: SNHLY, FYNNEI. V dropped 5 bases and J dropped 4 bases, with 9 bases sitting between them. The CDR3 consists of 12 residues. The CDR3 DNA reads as TGTGCCAGCAGTCGAAGTACGTACGAGCAGTACTTC. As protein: CASSRSTYEQYF. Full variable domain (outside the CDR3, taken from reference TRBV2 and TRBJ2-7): EPEVTQTPSHQVTQMGQEVILRCVPISNHLYFYWYRQILGQKVEFLVSFYNNEISEKSEIFDDQFSVERPDGSNFTLKIRSTKLEDSAMYFCASSRSTYEQYFGPGTRLTVT.